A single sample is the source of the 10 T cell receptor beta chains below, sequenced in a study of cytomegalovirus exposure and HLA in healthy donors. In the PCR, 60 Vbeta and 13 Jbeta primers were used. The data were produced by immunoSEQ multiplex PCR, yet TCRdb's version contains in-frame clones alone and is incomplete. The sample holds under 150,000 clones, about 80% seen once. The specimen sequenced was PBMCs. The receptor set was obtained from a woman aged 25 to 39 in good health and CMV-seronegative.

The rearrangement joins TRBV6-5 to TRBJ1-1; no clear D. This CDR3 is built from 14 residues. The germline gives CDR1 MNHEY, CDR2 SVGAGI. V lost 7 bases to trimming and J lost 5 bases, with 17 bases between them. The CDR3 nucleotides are TGTGCCAGCACCTGTAGGCGGGATGGAACTGAAGCTTTCTTT. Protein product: CASTCRRDGTEAFF.

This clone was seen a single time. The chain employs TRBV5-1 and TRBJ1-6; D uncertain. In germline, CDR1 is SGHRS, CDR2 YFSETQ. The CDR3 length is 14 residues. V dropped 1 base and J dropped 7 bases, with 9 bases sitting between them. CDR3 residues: CASSLTAPNSPLHF. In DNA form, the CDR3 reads TGCGCCAGCAGCTTGACAGCTCCCAATTCACCCCTCCACTTT.

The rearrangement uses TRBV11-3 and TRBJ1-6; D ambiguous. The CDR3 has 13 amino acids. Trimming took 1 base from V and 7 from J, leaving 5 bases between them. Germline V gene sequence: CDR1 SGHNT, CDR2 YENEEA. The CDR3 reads CASSLGLNSPLHF. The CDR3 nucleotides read TGTGCCAGCAGCTTAGGGCTGAATTCACCCCTCCACTTT.

Here the CDR3 reads CASSLEQGSSYEQYF. The CDR3 region has the DNA TGTGCCAGCAGCTTAGAACAGGGTAGCTCCTACGAGCAGTACTTC. The gene calls are TRBV7-8 and TRBJ2-7, with a weak D call TRBD1 (6 bases). CDR1 is SGHVS and CDR2 is FQNEAQ in the germline V gene. The CDR3 runs 15 residues. V was shortened by 1 base and J by 0 bases, with 10 bases between the two germline ends.

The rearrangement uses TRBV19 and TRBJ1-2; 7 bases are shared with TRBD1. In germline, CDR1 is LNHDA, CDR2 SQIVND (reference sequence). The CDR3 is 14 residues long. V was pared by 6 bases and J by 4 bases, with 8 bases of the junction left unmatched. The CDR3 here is CASRRTTGIYGYTF. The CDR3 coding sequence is TGTGCCAGTAGACGGACGACAGGGATCTATGGCTACACCTTC.

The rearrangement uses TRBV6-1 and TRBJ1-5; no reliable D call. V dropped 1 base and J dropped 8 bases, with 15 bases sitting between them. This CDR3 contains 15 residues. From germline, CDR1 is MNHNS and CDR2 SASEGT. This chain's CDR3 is CASSEVWGRDEPQHF. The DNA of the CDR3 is TGTGCCAGCAGTGAAGTCTGGGGTCGGGATGAGCCCCAGCATTTT.

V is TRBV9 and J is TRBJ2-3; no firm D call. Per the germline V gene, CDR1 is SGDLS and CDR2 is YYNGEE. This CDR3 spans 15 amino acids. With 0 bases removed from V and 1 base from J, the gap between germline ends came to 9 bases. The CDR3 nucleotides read TGTGCCAGCAGCGTAGCGCCGCAGGGCACAGATACGCAGTATTTT. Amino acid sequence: CASSVAPQGTDTQYF. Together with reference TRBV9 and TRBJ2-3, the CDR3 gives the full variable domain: DSGVTQTPKHLITATGQRVTLRCSPRSGDLSVYWYQQSLDQGLQFLIQYYNGEERAKGNILERFSAQQFPDLHSELNLSSLELGDSALYFCASSVAPQGTDTQYFGPGTRLTVL.

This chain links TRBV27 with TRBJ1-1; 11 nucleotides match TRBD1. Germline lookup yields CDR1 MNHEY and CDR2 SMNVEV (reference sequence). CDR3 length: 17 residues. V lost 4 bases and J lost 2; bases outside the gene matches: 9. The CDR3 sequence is CASSSLDRGRRNTEAFF. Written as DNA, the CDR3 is TGTGCCAGCAGTTCCTTGGACAGGGGGCGAAGAAACACTGAAGCTTTCTTT.

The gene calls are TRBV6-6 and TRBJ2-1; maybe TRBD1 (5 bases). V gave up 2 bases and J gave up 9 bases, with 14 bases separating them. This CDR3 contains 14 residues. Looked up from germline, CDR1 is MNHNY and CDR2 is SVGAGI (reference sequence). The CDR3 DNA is TGTGCCAGCAGTTACGGACACCCGGGTAGTGAGCAGTTCTTC. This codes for CASSYGHPGSEQFF.

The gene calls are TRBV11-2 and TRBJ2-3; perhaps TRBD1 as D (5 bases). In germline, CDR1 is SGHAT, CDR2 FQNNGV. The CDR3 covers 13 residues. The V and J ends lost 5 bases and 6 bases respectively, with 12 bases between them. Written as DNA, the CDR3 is TGTGCCAGCAGCCCTGGGGCTTTGGATACGCAGTATTTT. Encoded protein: CASSPGALDTQYF.